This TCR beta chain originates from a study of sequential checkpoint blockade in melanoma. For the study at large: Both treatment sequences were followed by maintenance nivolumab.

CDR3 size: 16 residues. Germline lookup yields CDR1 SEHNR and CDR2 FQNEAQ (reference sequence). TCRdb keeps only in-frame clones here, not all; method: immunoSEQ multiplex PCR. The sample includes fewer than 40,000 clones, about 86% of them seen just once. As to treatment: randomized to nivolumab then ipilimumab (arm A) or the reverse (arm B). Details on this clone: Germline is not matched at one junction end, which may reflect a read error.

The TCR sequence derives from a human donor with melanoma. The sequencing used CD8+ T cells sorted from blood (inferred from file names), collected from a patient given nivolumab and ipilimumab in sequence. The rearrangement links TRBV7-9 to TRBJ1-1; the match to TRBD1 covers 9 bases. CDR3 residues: CASSPDRGLMKTEAFF. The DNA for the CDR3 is TGTGCCAGCAGCCCGGACAGGGGTCTTATGAAGACTGAAGCTTTCTTT.